Listed below are T cell receptor beta chains from one sample, sequenced in a study of CD4 T cells in relation to SARS-CoV-2 and coronaviruses. The data were produced by immunoSEQ multiplex PCR, yet TCRdb's version contains in-frame clones alone and is incomplete. The data contain about 37,000 clones, 82% of them singletons. The antigens these receptors bind are not known. The sample consisted of naive CD4+ T cells from PBMCs, cultured in vitro. The source of these receptors is an adult with COVID-19. Each CDR3 is given with its conserved first and last residue. Each record gives: CDR3 protein, J gene, V gene.

CDR3 protein: CAWRPRLAGYKETQYF
J gene: TRBJ2-5
V gene: TRBV30

CDR3 protein: CASSPTRGGESHNEQFF
J gene: TRBJ2-1
V gene: TRBV18

CDR3 protein: CATSDPAAENQPQHF
J gene: TRBJ1-5
V gene: TRBV24-1

CDR3 protein: CASSLGGGYEGGVIDEQYF
J gene: TRBJ2-7
V gene: TRBV13

CDR3 protein: CASKKTGKNEQYF
J gene: TRBJ2-7
V gene: TRBV2

CDR3 protein: CASSLDGTGMRKLFF
J gene: TRBJ1-4
V gene: TRBV5-1

CDR3 protein: CASSSGTASNNQPQHF
J gene: TRBJ1-5
V gene: TRBV18

CDR3 protein: CASSPREGVTEAFF
J gene: TRBJ1-1
V gene: TRBV5-4

CDR3 protein: CASSLPRAGSANTQYF
J gene: TRBJ2-3
V gene: TRBV7-2

CDR3 protein: CASSILGTGDHYGYTF
J gene: TRBJ1-2
V gene: TRBV19

CDR3 protein: CATSDSGVRPDTQYF
J gene: TRBJ2-3
V gene: TRBV24-1

CDR3 protein: CASSARTDTQYF
J gene: TRBJ2-3
V gene: TRBV2

CDR3 protein: CASSSGLAGEQFF
J gene: TRBJ2-1
V gene: TRBV11-2

CDR3 protein: CASSLGQGYTEAFF
J gene: TRBJ1-1
V gene: TRBV5-1

CDR3 protein: CASSSTSGGLQYF
J gene: TRBJ2-7
V gene: TRBV7-2

CDR3 protein: CASSLRTSGPGEQYF
J gene: TRBJ2-7
V gene: TRBV5-1

CDR3 protein: CASSPTDRVRGSPLHF
J gene: TRBJ1-6
V gene: TRBV3-1/TRBV3-2

CDR3 protein: CASSGAGNTEAFF
J gene: TRBJ1-1
V gene: TRBV2

CDR3 protein: CAISAILQNTEAFF
J gene: TRBJ1-1
V gene: TRBV10-3

CDR3 protein: CASSLKGGRDYGYEQYF
J gene: TRBJ2-7
V gene: TRBV5-6

CDR3 protein: CASSLWRESETQYF
J gene: TRBJ2-5
V gene: TRBV5-6

CDR3 protein: CATSGSGLNNEQFF
J gene: TRBJ2-1
V gene: TRBV15

CDR3 protein: CIITTGQTQYF
J gene: TRBJ2-5
V gene: TRBV29-1

CDR3 protein: CASSARGLQGRGTDTQYF
J gene: TRBJ2-3
V gene: TRBV19

CDR3 protein: CASSWRQLTNYGYTF
J gene: TRBJ1-2
V gene: TRBV19

CDR3 protein: CASRTGTGNTGELFF
J gene: TRBJ2-2
V gene: TRBV14

CDR3 protein: CATSDAQGSNTEAFF
J gene: TRBJ1-1
V gene: TRBV24-1

CDR3 protein: CASSEAAGGRYTF
J gene: TRBJ1-2
V gene: TRBV2

CDR3 protein: CASSLRRRTGELFF
J gene: TRBJ2-2
V gene: TRBV27

CDR3 protein: CASGPWSQRYEQYF
J gene: TRBJ2-7
V gene: TRBV28

CDR3 protein: CASSSGVSSYNEQFF
J gene: TRBJ2-1
V gene: TRBV11-3

CDR3 protein: CASSEAPGTIQPQHF
J gene: TRBJ1-5
V gene: TRBV2

CDR3 protein: CACGSRFDEQYF
J gene: TRBJ2-7
V gene: TRBV30

CDR3 protein: CASSSDRGWNTEAFF
J gene: TRBJ1-1
V gene: TRBV5-5

CDR3 protein: CASSPEAGRSYNEQFF
J gene: TRBJ2-1
V gene: TRBV4-1

CDR3 protein: CASSRWTDPPYEQYF
J gene: TRBJ2-7
V gene: TRBV7-2

CDR3 protein: CASSPTRDEQYF
J gene: TRBJ2-7
V gene: TRBV3-1/TRBV3-2

CDR3 protein: CASSLLAGSRDEQFF
J gene: TRBJ2-1
V gene: TRBV5-1

CDR3 protein: CASSRTVTGELFF
J gene: TRBJ2-2
V gene: TRBV19

CDR3 protein: CASSETRLNEQFF
J gene: TRBJ2-1
V gene: TRBV6-1

CDR3 protein: CASRVTRTSGRETQYF
J gene: TRBJ2-5
V gene: TRBV28

CDR3 protein: CASSLLAGANYGYTF
J gene: TRBJ1-2
V gene: TRBV5-1

CDR3 protein: CASSLFASGRTLGTGELFF
J gene: TRBJ2-2
V gene: TRBV7-3

CDR3 protein: CASSTQTGLRTEAFF
J gene: TRBJ1-1
V gene: TRBV19

CDR3 protein: CASSQYLADYYEQYF
J gene: TRBJ2-7
V gene: TRBV3-1/TRBV3-2

CDR3 protein: CASSLGGRTDTQYF
J gene: TRBJ2-3
V gene: TRBV5-1

CDR3 protein: CASTLTSGGTYNEQFF
J gene: TRBJ2-1
V gene: TRBV7-2

CDR3 protein: CASSIGAQGNQPQHF
J gene: TRBJ1-5
V gene: TRBV2

CDR3 protein: CASSPTTTIGDTQYF
J gene: TRBJ2-3
V gene: TRBV18

CDR3 protein: CASSLSLQDTQYF
J gene: TRBJ2-3
V gene: TRBV18

CDR3 protein: CASSQEGWGKGYTF
J gene: TRBJ1-2
V gene: TRBV14